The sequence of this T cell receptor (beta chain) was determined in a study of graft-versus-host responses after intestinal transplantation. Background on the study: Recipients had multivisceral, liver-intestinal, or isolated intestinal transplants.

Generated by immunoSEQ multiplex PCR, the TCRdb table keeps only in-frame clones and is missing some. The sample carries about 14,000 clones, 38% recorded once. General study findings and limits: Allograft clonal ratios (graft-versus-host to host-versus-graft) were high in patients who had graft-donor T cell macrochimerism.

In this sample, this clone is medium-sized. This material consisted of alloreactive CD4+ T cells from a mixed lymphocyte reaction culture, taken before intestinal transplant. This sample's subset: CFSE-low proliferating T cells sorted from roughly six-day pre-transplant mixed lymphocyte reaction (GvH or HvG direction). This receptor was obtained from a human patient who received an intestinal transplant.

CDR3 in amino acids: CASTKSTAIYNEQFF. The CDR3 DNA reads TGTGCCAGTACCAAGTCCACCGCGATCTACAATGAGCAGTTCTTC. This chain connects TRBV19 to TRBJ2-1; D is unclear. Germline lookup yields CDR1 LNHDA and CDR2 SQIVND (reference sequence). Trimming pared 7 bases from V and 3 bases from J, leaving 16 bases between. This CDR3 spans 15 amino acids.